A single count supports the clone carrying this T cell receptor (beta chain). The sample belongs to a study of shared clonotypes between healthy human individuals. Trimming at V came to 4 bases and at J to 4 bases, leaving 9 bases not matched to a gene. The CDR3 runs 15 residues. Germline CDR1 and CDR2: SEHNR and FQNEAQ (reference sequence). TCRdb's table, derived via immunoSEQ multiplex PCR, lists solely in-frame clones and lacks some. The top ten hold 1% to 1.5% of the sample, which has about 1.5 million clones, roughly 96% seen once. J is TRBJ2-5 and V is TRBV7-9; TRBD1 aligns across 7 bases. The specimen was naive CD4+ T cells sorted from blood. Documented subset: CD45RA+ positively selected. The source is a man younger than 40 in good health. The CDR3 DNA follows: TGTGCCAGCAGCTCGAACAGGGGTTCCGGAGAGACCCAGTACTTC. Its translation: CASSSNRGSGETQYF.